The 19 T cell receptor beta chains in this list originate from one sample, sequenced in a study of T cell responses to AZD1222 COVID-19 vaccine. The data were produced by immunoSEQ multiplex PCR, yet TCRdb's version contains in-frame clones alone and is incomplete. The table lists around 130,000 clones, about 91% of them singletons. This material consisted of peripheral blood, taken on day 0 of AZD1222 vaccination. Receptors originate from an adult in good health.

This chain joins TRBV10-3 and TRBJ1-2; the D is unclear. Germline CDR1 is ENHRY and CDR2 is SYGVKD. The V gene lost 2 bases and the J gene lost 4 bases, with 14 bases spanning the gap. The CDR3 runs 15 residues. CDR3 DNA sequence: TGTGCCATCAGTGAGGCCGACCAGCCGATCTATGGCTACACCTTC. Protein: CAISEADQPIYGYTF.

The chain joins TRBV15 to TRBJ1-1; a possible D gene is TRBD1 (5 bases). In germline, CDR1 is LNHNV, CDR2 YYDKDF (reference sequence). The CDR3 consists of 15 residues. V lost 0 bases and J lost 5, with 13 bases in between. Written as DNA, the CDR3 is TGTGCCACCAGCAGAGATCCCCTACCAGGGACTGAAGCTTTCTTT. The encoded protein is CATSRDPLPGTEAFF.

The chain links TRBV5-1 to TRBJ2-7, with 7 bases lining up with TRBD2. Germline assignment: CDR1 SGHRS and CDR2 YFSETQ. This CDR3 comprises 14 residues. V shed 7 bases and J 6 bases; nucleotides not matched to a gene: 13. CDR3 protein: CASHSGSGWGEQYF. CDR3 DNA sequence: TGCGCCAGCCATAGCGGGTCCGGTTGGGGCGAGCAGTACTTC.

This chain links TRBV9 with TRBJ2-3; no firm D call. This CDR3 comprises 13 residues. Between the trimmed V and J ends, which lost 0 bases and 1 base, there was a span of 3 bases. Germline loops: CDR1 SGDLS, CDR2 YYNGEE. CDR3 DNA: TGTGCCAGCAGCGTAGGGGGCACAGATACGCAGTATTTT. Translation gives CASSVGGTDTQYF.

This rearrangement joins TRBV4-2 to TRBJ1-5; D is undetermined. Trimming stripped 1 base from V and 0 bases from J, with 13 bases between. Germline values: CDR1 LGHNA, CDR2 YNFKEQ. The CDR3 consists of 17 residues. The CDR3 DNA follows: TGTGCCAGCAGCCAAGGCGTACGGGTTAGTAGCAATCAGCCCCAGCATTTT. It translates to CASSQGVRVSSNQPQHF.

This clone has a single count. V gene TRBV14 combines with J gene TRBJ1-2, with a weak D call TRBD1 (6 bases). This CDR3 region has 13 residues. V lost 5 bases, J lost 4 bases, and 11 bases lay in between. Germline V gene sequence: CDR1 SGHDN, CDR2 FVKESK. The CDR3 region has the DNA TGTGCCAGCAGCGGGGGCATCGGCTATGGCTACACCTTC. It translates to CASSGGIGYGYTF.

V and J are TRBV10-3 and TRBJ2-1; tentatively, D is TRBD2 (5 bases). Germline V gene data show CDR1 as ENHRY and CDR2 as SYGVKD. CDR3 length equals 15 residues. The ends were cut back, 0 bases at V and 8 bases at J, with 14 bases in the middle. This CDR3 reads CAISESTIDGDEQFF. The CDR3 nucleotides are TGTGCCATCAGTGAGTCGACCATCGACGGGGATGAGCAGTTCTTC.

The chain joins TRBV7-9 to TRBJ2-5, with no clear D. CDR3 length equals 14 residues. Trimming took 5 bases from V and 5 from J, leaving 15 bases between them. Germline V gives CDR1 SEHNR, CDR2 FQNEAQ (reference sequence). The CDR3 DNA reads TGTGCCAGCAGCCCGCCAGTAAGGCGCGAGACCCAGTACTTC. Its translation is CASSPPVRRETQYF. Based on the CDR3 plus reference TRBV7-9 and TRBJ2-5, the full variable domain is DTGVSQNPRHKITKRGQNVTFRCDPISEHNRLYWYRQTLGQGPEFLTYFQNEAQLEKSRLLSDRFSAERPKGSFSTLEIQRTEQGDSAMYLCASSPPVRRETQYFGPGTRLLVL.

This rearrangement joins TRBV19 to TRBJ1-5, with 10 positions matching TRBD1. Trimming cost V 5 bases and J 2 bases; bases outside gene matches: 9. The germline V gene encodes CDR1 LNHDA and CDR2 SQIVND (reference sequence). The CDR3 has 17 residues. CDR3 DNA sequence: TGTGCCAGTAGTCGGGGACAGGGGCCCCGGGGCAATCAGCCCCAGCATTTT. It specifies CASSRGQGPRGNQPQHF.

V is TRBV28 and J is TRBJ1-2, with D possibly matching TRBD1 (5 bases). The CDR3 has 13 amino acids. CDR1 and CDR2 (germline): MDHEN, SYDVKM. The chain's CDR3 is CASRRGANYGYTF. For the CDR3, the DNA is TGTGCAAGTCGTCGTGGGGCCAACTATGGCTACACCTTC.

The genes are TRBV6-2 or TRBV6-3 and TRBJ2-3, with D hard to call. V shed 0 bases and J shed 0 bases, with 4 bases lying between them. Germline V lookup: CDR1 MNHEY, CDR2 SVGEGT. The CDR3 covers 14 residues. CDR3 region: CASSYSISTDTQYF. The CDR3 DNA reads TGTGCCAGCAGTTACTCGATTAGCACAGATACGCAGTATTTT.

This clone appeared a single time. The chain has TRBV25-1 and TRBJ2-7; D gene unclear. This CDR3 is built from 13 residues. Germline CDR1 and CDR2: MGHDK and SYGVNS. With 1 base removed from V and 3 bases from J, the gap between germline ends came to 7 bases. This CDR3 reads CASSESDGYEQYF. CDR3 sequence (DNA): TGTGCCAGCAGTGAATCGGACGGCTACGAGCAGTACTTC.

The CDR3 bases are TGTGCCAGCAGCCAAGATCCGGCGGGTCCCTCCTACGAGCAGTACTTC. It translates to CASSQDPAGPSYEQYF. This chain connects TRBV4-2 to TRBJ2-7; possibly TRBD2 for D (5 bases). Looked up from germline, CDR1 is LGHNA and CDR2 is YNFKEQ. This CDR3 spans 16 amino acids. Trimming took off 0 bases at V and 0 bases at J, with 12 bases between the two ends.

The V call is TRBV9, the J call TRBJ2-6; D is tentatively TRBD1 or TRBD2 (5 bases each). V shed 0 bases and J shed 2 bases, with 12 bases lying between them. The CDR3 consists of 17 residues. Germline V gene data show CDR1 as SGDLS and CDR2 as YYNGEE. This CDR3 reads CASSVELWGTGANVLTF. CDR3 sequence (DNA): TGTGCCAGCAGCGTAGAGCTGTGGGGGACTGGGGCCAACGTCCTGACTTTC.

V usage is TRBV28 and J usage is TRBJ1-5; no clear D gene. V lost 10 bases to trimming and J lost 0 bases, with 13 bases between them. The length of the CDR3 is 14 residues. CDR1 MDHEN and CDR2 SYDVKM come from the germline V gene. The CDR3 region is CAIQGWDSNQPQHF. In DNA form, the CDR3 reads TGTGCCATCCAAGGATGGGATAGCAATCAGCCCCAGCATTTT. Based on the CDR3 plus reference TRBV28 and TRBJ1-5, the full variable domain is DVKVTQSSRYLVKRTGEKVFLECVQDMDHENMFWYRQDPGLGLRLIYFSYDVKMKEKGDIPEGYSVSREKKERFSLILESASTNQTSMYLCAIQGWDSNQPQHFGDGTRLSIL.

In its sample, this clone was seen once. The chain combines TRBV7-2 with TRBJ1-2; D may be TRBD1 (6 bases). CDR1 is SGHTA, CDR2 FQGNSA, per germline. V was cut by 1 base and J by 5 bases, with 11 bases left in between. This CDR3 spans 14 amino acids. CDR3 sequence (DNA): TGTGCCAGCAGCTTAGAAAAGGGGGAGTATGGCTACACCTTC. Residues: CASSLEKGEYGYTF.

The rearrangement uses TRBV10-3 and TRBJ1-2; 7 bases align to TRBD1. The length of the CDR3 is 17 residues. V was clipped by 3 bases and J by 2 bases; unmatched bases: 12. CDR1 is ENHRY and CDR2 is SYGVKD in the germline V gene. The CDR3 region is CAISDSPDRPANYGYTF. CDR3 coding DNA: TGTGCCATCAGTGATAGTCCGGACAGGCCTGCCAACTATGGCTACACCTTC.

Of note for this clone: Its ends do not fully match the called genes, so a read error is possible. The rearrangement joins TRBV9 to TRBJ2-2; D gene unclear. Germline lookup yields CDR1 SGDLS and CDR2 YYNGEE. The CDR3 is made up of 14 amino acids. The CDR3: CASTVQATTGELFF. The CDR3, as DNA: TGTGCCAGCACCGTACAAGCTACCACCGGGGAGCTGTTTTTT.

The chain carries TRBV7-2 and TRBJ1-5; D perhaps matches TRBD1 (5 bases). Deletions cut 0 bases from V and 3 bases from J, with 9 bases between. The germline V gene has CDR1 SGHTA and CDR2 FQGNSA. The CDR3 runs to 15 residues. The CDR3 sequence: CASSLAGRINQPQHF. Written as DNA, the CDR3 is TGTGCCAGCAGCTTAGCGGGACGGATCAATCAGCCCCAGCATTTT.